The entry below describes one T cell receptor beta chain. This sample stems from a study of blood T cell repertoires in COVID-19. Overall study context: COVID-19 samples collected from the United States, Italy and Spain covered acute and convalescent phases. Sources were T cells, B-cell-depleted T cells, or PBMCs; the material itself was cDNA or gDNA.

CDR1 is MNHNS, CDR2 SASEGT, per germline. This CDR3 is built from 14 residues. Trimming left V 1 base short and J 2 bases short, with 9 bases between. TCRdb's table, derived via immunoSEQ multiplex PCR, lists solely in-frame clones and lacks some. The data contain some 250,000 clones, around 80% of them singletons. This clonotype was obtained from a man aged 35 to 55 with acute or convalescent COVID-19. This rearrangement joins TRBV6-1 to TRBJ2-7, with D unresolved. The sequenced sample consisted of peripheral blood. CDR3 loop: CASSEGAATYEQYF. The CDR3 DNA reads TGTGCCAGCAGTGAAGGGGCCGCAACCTACGAGCAGTACTTC.